This entry lists 27 T cell receptor beta chains sequenced from one sample in a study of graft-versus-host responses after intestinal transplantation. TCRdb's table, derived via immunoSEQ multiplex PCR, lists solely in-frame clones and lacks some. The sample includes 95,000 to 100,000 clones, more than 70% of them seen just once. This sample comprised PBMCs, obtained 255 days after intestinal transplant. All receptors come from a human patient who received an intestinal transplant, so some T cells may come from the graft donor.

J is TRBJ1-5 and V is TRBV6-1; perhaps TRBD1 as D (6 bases). The length of the CDR3 is 13 residues. Germline V lookup: CDR1 MNHNS, CDR2 SASEGT. V dropped 5 bases and J dropped 5 bases, with 10 bases sitting between them. CDR3 amino acids: CASSPGQHQPQHF. The CDR3 DNA reads TGTGCCAGCAGTCCAGGACAGCATCAGCCCCAGCATTTT.

This chain joins TRBV30 and TRBJ2-5, with D uncertain. The germline gives CDR1 GTSNPN, CDR2 SVGIG (reference sequence). The V and J ends lost 0 bases and 5 bases respectively, with 16 bases between them. This CDR3 has 15 residues. In nucleotides, the CDR3 is TGTGCCTGGAGTGTTTCAGCGAAACTGGGGGAGACCCAGTACTTC. The encoded protein is CAWSVSAKLGETQYF.

The chain couples TRBV19 to TRBJ2-7; D remains ambiguous. Trimming left V 1 base short and J 4 bases short, with 8 bases between. CDR1 LNHDA and CDR2 SQIVND come from the germline V gene (reference sequence). The CDR3 spans 13 residues. In DNA, the CDR3 is TGTGCCAGTAGTATAGTGGCCGGGTACGAGCAGTACTTC. Encoded protein: CASSIVAGYEQYF.

This chain connects TRBV14 to TRBJ2-7, with D perhaps being TRBD1 or TRBD2 (6 bases each). V lost 4 bases, J lost 2 bases, and 9 bases lay in between. Germline V gene lookup returns CDR1 SGHDN and CDR2 FVKESK. CDR3 length equals 13 residues. CDR3 amino acids: CASSRRGTYEQYV. In nucleotides, the CDR3 is TGTGCCAGCAGCCGGAGGGGGACCTACGAGCAGTACGTC.

The CDR3 nucleotides read TGTGCCAGTTGGTCGACGGGAGCGGGCCCCAATGAGCAGTTCTTC. Its translation: CASWSTGAGPNEQFF. V gene TRBV19 combines with J gene TRBJ2-1, with D possibly being TRBD2 (6 bases). The V gene lost 8 bases and the J gene lost 6 bases, with 20 bases spanning the gap. This CDR3 contains 15 residues. Per the germline V gene, CDR1 is LNHDA and CDR2 is SQIVND (reference sequence).

The CDR3, as DNA: TGTGCCAGCAGTTTTGCAGAAACTAACTATGGCTACACCTTC. Protein sequence: CASSFAETNYGYTF. J is TRBJ1-2 and V is TRBV28, with D uncertain. The CDR3 extends over 14 amino acids. CDR1 is MDHEN, CDR2 SYDVKM, per germline. With 3 bases removed from V and 0 bases from J, the gap between germline ends came to 8 bases.

This clone was observed a few times. V usage is TRBV28 and J usage is TRBJ2-7, with 14 bases that match TRBD2. V trimming: 2 bases; J trimming: 3 bases; junction bases outside the gene matches: 0. Germline CDR1 and CDR2: MDHEN and SYDVKM. This CDR3 is 15 amino acids long. The CDR3 nucleotides read TGTGCCAGCAGTTTAGGGACTAGCGGGAGCTACGAGCAGTACTTC. Translated: CASSLGTSGSYEQYF.

This clone was seen a few times. CDR3 amino acids: CASNRGNQPQHF. CDR3 sequence (DNA): TGTGCCAGCAACAGGGGTAATCAGCCCCAGCATTTT. The chain has TRBV28 and TRBJ1-5; 7 nucleotides agree with TRBD1. Trimming at V came to 7 bases and at J to 4 bases, leaving 1 base not matched to a gene. The CDR3 has 12 amino acids. From germline, CDR1 is MDHEN and CDR2 SYDVKM. The complete variable domain, with remaining parts taken from reference TRBV28 and TRBJ1-5, reads DVKVTQSSRYLVKRTGEKVFLECVQDMDHENMFWYRQDPGLGLRLIYFSYDVKMKEKGDIPEGYSVSREKKERFSLILESASTNQTSMYLCASNRGNQPQHFGDGTRLSIL.

The V call is TRBV7-9, the J call TRBJ2-5; tentative D call: TRBD1 (5 bases). The CDR3 consists of 14 residues. V lost 5 bases and J lost 1, with 11 bases in between. Germline V gene data show CDR1 as SEHNR and CDR2 as FQNEAQ (reference sequence). In DNA form, the CDR3 reads TGTGCCAGCAGCGCCCGGACAAGCCAAGAGACCCAGTACTTC. Protein product: CASSARTSQETQYF.

CDR3 in DNA: TGTGCCACCAGCAACCCGACAGGGGTCTCTGGAAACACCATATATTTT. Amino acids: CATSNPTGVSGNTIYF. This chain connects TRBV15 to TRBJ1-3; 8 nucleotides line up with TRBD1. The trim removed 4 bases at V and 0 bases at J, leaving 5 bases unmatched. The germline V gene has CDR1 LNHNV and CDR2 YYDKDF (reference sequence). CDR3 size: 16 residues.

The CDR3 coding sequence is TGTGCCAGCGTCCCAATGCTAACCAACCAAGAGACCCAGTACTTC. Residues: CASVPMLTNQETQYF. The V and J genes are TRBV6-5 and TRBJ2-5; no definite D call. The CDR3 is 15 residues long. CDR1 and CDR2 from the germline V gene are MNHEY and SVGAGI. V was shortened by 8 bases and J by 0 bases, with 16 bases between the two germline ends.

The V gene is TRBV19, the J gene TRBJ1-1; possibly TRBD1 for D (5 bases). Trimming cost V 3 bases and J 0 bases, with 17 bases left between them. The germline CDR1 and CDR2 sequences are LNHDA and SQIVND (reference sequence). CDR3 length: 17 residues. Here the CDR3 DNA reads TGTGCCAGTAGTATTCTTCAGGGTGGATTTGTGAACACTGAAGCTTTCTTT. Residues: CASSILQGGFVNTEAFF. Full variable domain (rest looked up from reference TRBV19 and TRBJ1-1): DGGITQSPKYLFRKEGQNVTLSCEQNLNHDAMYWYRQDPGQGLRLIYYSQIVNDFQKGDIAEGYSVSREKKESFPLTVTSAQKNPTAFYLCASSILQGGFVNTEAFFGQGTRLTVV.

The table lists this clone with a few counts. This sequence joins TRBV6-5 and TRBJ1-6, with 10 nucleotides matching TRBD1. V was pared by 6 bases and J by 9 bases, with 2 bases of the junction left unmatched. This CDR3 comprises 13 residues. CDR1 is MNHEY, CDR2 SVGAGI, per germline. DNA for the CDR3: TGTGCCAGCAGGGACAGGGGGGCTTCACCCCTCCACTTT. Translating gives CASRDRGASPLHF.

The count of this clone is one. J is TRBJ2-7 and V is TRBV19; D not certain. V was pared by 5 bases and J by 4 bases, with 12 bases between. In germline, CDR1 is LNHDA, CDR2 SQIVND (reference sequence). This CDR3 region has 13 residues. In nucleotides, the CDR3 is TGTGCCAGTAGTCCACGTCCTTCGTACGAGCAGTACTTC. It codes for CASSPRPSYEQYF.

This chain connects TRBV30 to TRBJ1-2; 9 bases line up with TRBD1. CDR3 size: 12 residues. J lost 7 bases, V lost 5 bases, and 5 bases had no gene match. From germline, CDR1 is GTSNPN and CDR2 SVGIG (reference sequence). The CDR3 is CAWQQGAGGYTF. The CDR3 DNA reads as TGTGCCTGGCAACAGGGGGCCGGTGGCTACACCTTC.

The V call is TRBV2, the J call TRBJ2-7, with unresolved D. CDR1 and CDR2 (germline): SNHLY, FYNNEI. The germline V and J ends were trimmed by 5 bases and 2 bases, with 10 bases remaining between them. The CDR3 has 13 residues. The chain's CDR3 is CASSLAVTYEQYF. For the CDR3, the DNA is TGTGCCAGCAGTTTGGCCGTGACCTACGAGCAGTACTTC.

This chain joins TRBV2 and TRBJ1-2, with D maybe TRBD1 (5 bases). There are 15 residues in the CDR3. Trimming removed 0 bases from V and 0 bases from J, with 8 bases in between. CDR1 and CDR2 (germline): SNHLY, FYNNEI. The CDR3 sequence: CASSEAGGSNYGYTF. The CDR3 DNA is TGTGCCAGCAGTGAAGCTGGGGGTTCTAACTATGGCTACACCTTC.

J is TRBJ1-6 and V is TRBV28; perhaps TRBD1 as D (6 bases). CDR1 and CDR2 (germline): MDHEN, SYDVKM. Trimming took 2 bases from V and 2 from J, leaving 10 bases between them. There are 16 residues in the CDR3. Written as DNA, the CDR3 is TGTGCCAGCAGTTTACCAGGGGAGGCCTATAATTCACCCCTCCACTTT. Amino acid sequence: CASSLPGEAYNSPLHF. Drawing the rest from reference TRBV28 and TRBJ1-6, the complete variable domain is DVKVTQSSRYLVKRTGEKVFLECVQDMDHENMFWYRQDPGLGLRLIYFSYDVKMKEKGDIPEGYSVSREKKERFSLILESASTNQTSMYLCASSLPGEAYNSPLHFGNGTRLTVT.

The V call is TRBV5-6, the J call TRBJ1-1; 8 bases map to TRBD1. The CDR3 runs 12 residues. V was clipped by 6 bases and J by 6 bases; unmatched bases: 4. Germline CDR1 SGHDT, CDR2 YYEEEE. The DNA for the CDR3 is TGTGCCAGCACCCTGACAGGGGCTGAAGCTTTCTTT. Translating gives CASTLTGAEAFF. The variable domain in full, with the rest retrieved from reference TRBV5-6 and TRBJ1-1, is DAGVTQSPTHLIKTRGQQVTLRCSPKSGHDTVSWYQQALGQGPQFIFQYYEEEERQRGNFPDRFSGHQFPNYSSELNVNALLLGDSALYLCASTLTGAEAFFGQGTRLTVV.

The chain combines TRBV5-4 with TRBJ2-7; 16 nucleotides match TRBD2. Germline CDR1 reads SGHNT; CDR2 reads YYREEE (reference sequence). Unmatched junction bases numbered 6, after V lost 4 bases and J lost 5 bases. The length of the CDR3 is 16 residues. In DNA, the CDR3 is TGTGCCAGCAGCACGGGACTAGCGGGAGGGGGGAACGAGCAGTACTTC. Residues: CASSTGLAGGGNEQYF.

The sample holds one count of this clone. The CDR3 reads CASSVGGTIPVETGELFF. The DNA of the CDR3 is TGTGCCAGCAGCGTAGGGGGGACCATACCCGTAGAGACCGGGGAGCTGTTTTTT. The chain combines TRBV9 with TRBJ2-2; D might be TRBD1 or TRBD2, each matching 5 bases. Germline assignment: CDR1 SGDLS and CDR2 YYNGEE. The CDR3 loop spans 18 amino acids. With 0 bases removed from V and 5 bases from J, the gap between germline ends came to 20 bases.

The table lists this clone with a few counts. This chain joins TRBV19 and TRBJ1-2, with D uncertain. V was cut by 5 bases and J by 6 bases, with 13 bases left in between. This CDR3 has 13 residues. Germline assignment: CDR1 LNHDA and CDR2 SQIVND (reference sequence). This CDR3 is CASSLAGFDGYTF. In nucleotides, the CDR3 is TGTGCCAGTAGTCTGGCCGGATTTGATGGCTACACCTTC.

V and J are TRBV5-1 and TRBJ2-7, with 7 positions matching TRBD1. In germline, CDR1 is SGHRS, CDR2 YFSETQ. This CDR3 comprises 18 residues. Losses at the gene ends were 4 bases for V and 3 bases for J; bases not matched to a gene: 19. The CDR3 here is CASSLRDRTFLSHYEQYF. In DNA form, the CDR3 reads TGCGCCAGCAGCCTAAGGGACAGAACCTTCTTGTCTCACTACGAGCAGTACTTC.

The rearrangement joins TRBV27 to TRBJ2-1; D gene unclear. CDR1 is MNHEY, CDR2 SMNVEV, per germline (reference sequence). This CDR3 has 15 residues. Between the trimmed V and J ends, which lost 5 bases and 5 bases, there was a span of 16 bases. CDR3 nucleotides: TGTGCCAGCAGTCCCTCCCGGAGTCTACACAATGAGCAGTTCTTC. Its translation: CASSPSRSLHNEQFF.

The chain uses TRBV18 and TRBJ2-5; TRBD1 aligns across 9 bases. The CDR3 totals 14 residues. Trimming took 5 bases from V and 5 from J; bases not matched to a gene: 6. Germline values: CDR1 KGHSH, CDR2 LQKENI. CDR3 nucleotide sequence: TGTGCCAGCTCAACCCGGGACAGGGTGGAGACCCAGTACTTC. It is translated as CASSTRDRVETQYF.

V is TRBV14 and J is TRBJ2-1; a weak D match, TRBD1 (6 bases). The CDR3 covers 12 residues. Germline loops: CDR1 SGHDN, CDR2 FVKESK. V gave up 4 bases and J gave up 10 bases, with 11 bases separating them. The CDR3 protein is CASSPRGPEQFF. For the CDR3, the DNA is TGTGCCAGCAGCCCCAGGGGACCCGAGCAGTTCTTC.

On this clone: Sequence at one end of the junction differs from germline and may be a read error. The same CDR3 is also encoded by other DNA sequences in this sample. V and J are TRBV5-6 and TRBJ1-1; D possibly corresponds to TRBD1 (5 bases). Per the germline V gene, CDR1 is SGHDT and CDR2 is YYEEEE. The CDR3 covers 14 residues. The CDR3 sequence is CASSLRGIGTEAFF. In nucleotides, the CDR3 is TGTGCTAGCAGCTTGAGGGGCATTGGCACTGAAGCTTTCTTT.